The 24 T cell receptor beta chains below were found in one sample sequenced in a study of T cell responses to AZD1222 COVID-19 vaccine. Assay used: immunoSEQ multiplex PCR; TCRdb lists only in-frame clones, some missing. The table shows 120,000 or so clones, with around 85% occurring only once. This sample comprised peripheral blood, obtained on day 0 of AZD1222 vaccination. These receptors all come from an adult in good health.

This sequence joins TRBV6-5 and TRBJ1-4, with D unclear. The germline gives CDR1 MNHEY, CDR2 SVGAGI. Trimming removed 7 bases at V and 10 bases at J, with 16 bases between. The CDR3 totals 13 residues. CDR3 DNA: TGTGCCAGCAAGCAAGGCAGCGATCGAAAACTGTTTTTT. Translation: CASKQGSDRKLFF.

The chain links TRBV7-2 to TRBJ1-1; possibly TRBD1 for D (5 bases). This CDR3 is built from 15 residues. The V and J ends lost 1 base and 4 bases respectively, with 13 bases between them. Germline loops: CDR1 SGHTA, CDR2 FQGNSA. This chain's CDR3 is CASSLGGLGSTEAFF. The CDR3 nucleotides read TGTGCCAGCAGCTTAGGGGGACTTGGCAGCACTGAAGCTTTCTTT.

The chain combines TRBV18 with TRBJ1-2; 10 positions match TRBD1. J was trimmed by 4 bases and V by 0 bases; bases with no gene match: 2. The CDR3 runs to 15 residues. Germline V gene sequence: CDR1 KGHSH, CDR2 LQKENI. The DNA for the CDR3 is TGTGCCAGCTCACCACCGACAGGGGGCGCCTATGGCTACACCTTC. Translation gives CASSPPTGGAYGYTF. Full variable domain (outside the CDR3, taken from reference TRBV18 and TRBJ1-2): NAGVMQNPRHLVRRRGQEARLRCSPMKGHSHVYWYRQLPEEGLKFMVYLQKENIIDESGMPKERFSAEFPKEGPSILRIQQVVRGDSAAYFCASSPPTGGAYGYTFGSGTRLTVV.

The V call is TRBV4-1, the J call TRBJ1-2; 8 nucleotides line up with TRBD1. Germline V gene sequence: CDR1 MGHRA, CDR2 YSYEKL. With V trimmed by 1 base and J by 8 bases, 6 bases remained unmatched. The CDR3 contains 14 residues. CDR3 in DNA: TGCGCCAGCAGCCAAGTGCAGGGGGCGGGGGGCTACACCTTC. Amino acids: CASSQVQGAGGYTF.

The gene calls are TRBV6-5 and TRBJ2-7; 7 bases agree with TRBD2. CDR1 and CDR2 (germline): MNHEY, SVGAGI. V lost 5 bases to trimming and J lost 4 bases; unmatched junction nucleotides: 11. There are 15 residues in the CDR3. CDR3 sequence (DNA): TGTGCCAGCAGTACCCCCTGGAGCGGGGATTACGAGCAGTACTTC. Protein: CASSTPWSGDYEQYF.

The chain's CDR3 is CASSYPPRYEQYF. CDR3 bases: TGTGCCAGCAGTTACCCCCCCCGCTACGAGCAGTACTTC. V and J are TRBV6-5 and TRBJ2-7; D remains ambiguous. Trimming shortened V by 2 bases and J by 3 bases, and 8 bases separated the two germline ends. Germline CDR1 and CDR2: MNHEY and SVGAGI. This CDR3 contains 13 residues.

The V and J genes are TRBV4-1 and TRBJ2-1; 11 nucleotides agree with TRBD2. CDR3 length: 16 amino acids. The germline V gene has CDR1 MGHRA and CDR2 YSYEKL. The V segment lost 1 base and the J segment 7 bases; nucleotides outside the gene matches: 6. Here the CDR3 DNA reads TGCGCCAGCAGCCAAGGAACTAGCGGGGGTGGGAATGAGCAGTTCTTC. This gives the protein CASSQGTSGGGNEQFF.

This chain uses TRBV9 with TRBJ2-1; TRBD2 agrees at 7 bases. The CDR3 covers 12 residues. V lost 4 bases and J lost 7; bases outside the gene matches: 2. Germline CDR1 is SGDLS and CDR2 is YYNGEE. The CDR3 DNA sequence: TGTGCCAGCAGCCCCGGGGGGAATGAGCAGTTCTTC. Amino acids: CASSPGGNEQFF.

The rearrangement joins TRBV5-1 to TRBJ2-7; perhaps TRBD1 as D (6 bases). V was shortened by 7 bases and J by 0 bases, with 20 bases between the two germline ends. Germline values: CDR1 SGHRS, CDR2 YFSETQ. The CDR3 runs to 16 residues. CDR3 amino acids: CASQRGGQPNSYEQYF. The CDR3 DNA reads as TGCGCCAGCCAGAGGGGCGGACAGCCGAACTCCTACGAGCAGTACTTC.

The chain links TRBV7-2 to TRBJ2-3, with D tentatively TRBD1 (6 bases). V was pared by 4 bases and J by 8 bases, with 13 bases between. Germline CDR1 reads SGHTA; CDR2 reads FQGNSA. This CDR3 has 13 amino acids. CDR3 in amino acids: CASSSRTAATQYF. The CDR3 nucleotides read TGTGCCAGCAGCTCCAGGACAGCAGCTACGCAGTATTTT.

The chain joins TRBV4-3 to TRBJ1-1; possibly TRBD1 for D (5 bases). The CDR3 is made up of 15 amino acids. CDR1 and CDR2 from the germline V gene are LGHNA and YSLEER. With 0 bases removed from V and 5 bases from J, the gap between germline ends came to 13 bases. CDR3: CASSQDGAGRTEAFF. In DNA, the CDR3 is TGCGCCAGCAGCCAAGATGGGGCAGGTCGGACTGAAGCTTTCTTT.

The table lists this clone with a count of one. The V gene is TRBV2, the J gene TRBJ1-3; 9 nucleotides align to TRBD1. Germline V gene lookup returns CDR1 SNHLY and CDR2 FYNNEI. J lost 2 bases, V lost 9 bases, and 5 bases had no gene match. CDR3 size: 14 residues. The CDR3 here is CASTGGAAGNTIYF. CDR3 coding DNA: TGTGCCAGTACAGGGGGCGCGGCTGGAAACACCATATATTTT.

This clone was counted a single time. The chain carries TRBV27 and TRBJ1-1, with 9 bases identical to TRBD1. The CDR3 spans 14 residues. After removal of 3 bases from V and 3 bases from J, the junction contained 2 bases not matched to a gene. CDR1 is MNHEY, CDR2 SMNVEV, per germline (reference sequence). For the CDR3, the DNA is TGTGCCAGCAGTTTTGACAGGGGGGACACTGAAGCTTTCTTT. It translates to CASSFDRGDTEAFF.

The chain combines TRBV6-5 with TRBJ1-1; weak D call: TRBD1 (5 bases). The germline V and J ends were trimmed by 6 bases and 11 bases, with 19 bases remaining between them. The CDR3 length is 13 residues. Germline V gene sequence: CDR1 MNHEY, CDR2 SVGAGI. CDR3 sequence: CASRTPGQIQAFF. The CDR3 nucleotides read TGTGCCAGCAGAACCCCAGGGCAAATACAGGCTTTCTTT.

The chain uses TRBV5-1 and TRBJ1-1; D is possibly TRBD1 (6 bases). In germline, CDR1 is SGHRS, CDR2 YFSETQ. Trimming took 4 bases from V and 0 from J, leaving 19 bases between them. The CDR3 loop spans 17 amino acids. CDR3 coding DNA: TGCGCCAGCAGCACTGGAGGGACAACGAATGTGAACACTGAAGCTTTCTTT. As protein: CASSTGGTTNVNTEAFF.

V usage is TRBV4-2 and J usage is TRBJ2-1; 8 nucleotides match TRBD2. The germline gives CDR1 LGHNA, CDR2 YNFKEQ. This CDR3 comprises 16 residues. J was trimmed by 4 bases and V by 0 bases; bases with no gene match: 5. The CDR3 reads CASSQDASGGYNEQFF. The CDR3 bases are TGTGCCAGCAGCCAAGATGCCAGCGGGGGATACAATGAGCAGTTCTTC.

The CDR3 DNA sequence: TGCGCCAGCAGCCACAGGGGAGACACTGAAGCTTTCTTT. This sequence encodes CASSHRGDTEAFF. The chain uses TRBV4-3 and TRBJ1-1; possible D gene TRBD1, 6 bases. In germline, CDR1 is LGHNA, CDR2 YSLEER. V lost 3 bases and J 3 bases, leaving 8 bases between the germline ends. The CDR3 spans 13 residues.

The rearrangement uses TRBV5-1 and TRBJ1-2, with D perhaps TRBD1 (6 bases). CDR3 size: 15 residues. V was shortened by 8 bases and J by 1 base, with 18 bases between the two germline ends. The germline V gene encodes CDR1 SGHRS and CDR2 YFSETQ. CDR3 coding DNA: TGCGCCAGTAGCCGGGAGGGGGTCATTAACTATGGCTACACCTTC. This codes for CASSREGVINYGYTF.

V is TRBV27 and J is TRBJ2-5, with TRBD2 identical over 11 bases. V lost 6 bases to trimming and J lost 5 bases; unmatched junction nucleotides: 11. The CDR3 covers 16 residues. Germline V gene data show CDR1 as MNHEY and CDR2 as SMNVEV (reference sequence). This chain's CDR3 is CASSYSSGGAGETQYF. Written as DNA, the CDR3 is TGTGCCAGCAGCTACAGTAGCGGGGGGGCCGGGGAGACCCAGTACTTC.

This chain uses TRBV5-4 with TRBJ1-2; possible D gene TRBD1, 5 bases. The germline CDR1 and CDR2 sequences are SGHNT and YYREEE (reference sequence). This CDR3 has 15 residues. V was shortened by 6 bases and J by 5 bases, with 20 bases between the two germline ends. Written as DNA, the CDR3 is TGTGCCAGCATCGGCAGGGAGCCCCAGGGTTATGGCTACACCTTC. Its translation: CASIGREPQGYGYTF.

The chain carries TRBV12-3 or TRBV12-4 and TRBJ2-7, with D possibly being TRBD1 (5 bases). V lost 5 bases to trimming and J lost 4 bases, with 12 bases between them. The CDR3 has 13 residues. The CDR3 here is CASSDSIVYEQYF. The DNA of the CDR3 is TGTGCCAGCAGTGACAGTATAGTTTACGAGCAGTACTTC.

This clone is a singleton in its sample. The chain is built from TRBV21-1 and TRBJ1-2. TRBV21-1 is noted as a pseudogene. CDR3 size: 17 residues. The CDR3 sequence is CASRPFAEETTNYGYTF. For the CDR3, the DNA is TGTGCCAGCAGACCTTTTGCGGAAGAAACTACTAACTATGGCTACACCTTC.

In its sample, this clone ranks as medium-sized. The chain links TRBV5-6 to TRBJ1-2; no clear D gene. Trimming removed 4 bases from V and 5 bases from J, with 18 bases in between. The CDR3 contains 15 residues. Germline CDR1 SGHDT, CDR2 YYEEEE. CDR3 DNA: TGTGCCAGCAGCCCGGTTGGGGTGCGGATATATGGCTACACCTTC. It codes for CASSPVGVRIYGYTF.

This chain links TRBV18 with TRBJ1-5, with 8 nucleotides matching TRBD1. Germline CDR1 reads KGHSH; CDR2 reads LQKENI. J was trimmed by 6 bases and V by 4 bases; bases with no gene match: 14. The CDR3 covers 17 residues. This CDR3 reads CASSRGQGKSESQPQHF. The DNA for the CDR3 is TGTGCCAGCTCACGCGGACAGGGTAAATCAGAAAGTCAGCCCCAGCATTTT.